This TCR beta chain was captured in a study of regulatory T cells in long-lasting Graves disease. Across the whole study: For a period under 3 months, newly diagnosed Graves' patients had taken antithyroid drugs.

With respect to this clonotype: Its antigen is still unknown.

With 0 bases removed from V and 3 bases from J, the gap between germline ends came to 12 bases. The CDR3 loop spans 15 amino acids. CDR1 is SGHDT and CDR2 is YYEEEE in the germline V gene. Study-wide points: It was in persistent disease that TRBV28, TRBJ1-2 and TRBJ2-5 were favored.

This sample's time point: newly diagnosed GD, antithyroid drugs for less than 3 months. Preparation of the TCR library used RNA extracted from PBMCs. Investigators prepared the TCR beta libraries by applying iRepertoire HTBI primers and Arm-PCR of CDR3 regions. MiXCR was run by TCRdb on the multiplex PCR reads, yielding one entry per CDR3 protein. The sample lists 530,000 or so distinct CDR3 sequences, about 13% occurring once. The same specimen was also included in a second study, on T cells in Graves' hyperthyroidism and ophthalmopathy.

The TCR was taken from a young man with Graves disease. Sequencing was performed on peripheral blood mononuclear cells (PBMCs), taken at new diagnosis, from a patient treated with antithyroid drugs. The genes are TRBV5-6 and TRBJ2-5; D remains ambiguous. DNA for the CDR3: TGTGCCAGCAGCTTGGTGAGACACATGAAAGAGACCCAGTACTTC. This encodes CASSLVRHMKETQYF.